A selection of T cell receptor beta chains follows, all from one sample in a study of OX40 agonist ivuxolimab in advanced cancers. Assay: immunoSEQ multiplex PCR; the TCRdb copy retains only in-frame clones and omits some. The table lists around 20,000 clones, roughly 91% of them singletons. The sequences come from CD4+ or CD8+ T cells sorted from blood, collected in a trial of the OX40 agonist ivuxolimab. These receptors were taken from an adult with an advanced solid tumor such as melanoma, head and neck, liver or kidney cancer. The conserved cysteine and the conserved F or W are not part of the CDR3 here. The D gene is left open where the match is weak. Clone size appears in some rows only: once, few, many, or a class for an expanded clone.

size	D	V	J	CDR3
NA	NA	TRBV9	TRBJ2-1	ASSVAPNEQF
NA	NA	TRBV7-9	TRBJ2-1	ASSDVGEQF
NA	TRBD2	TRBV7-9	TRBJ2-2	AGVAGVTGELF
NA	TRBD1	TRBV7-9	TRBJ2-7	ASSDGTASWEQY
NA	TRBD2	TRBV19	TRBJ2-2	ASSQIGLAGAGELF
NA	NA	TRBV6-1	TRBJ2-1	ASSEGVGQINEQF
NA	NA	TRBV7-9	TRBJ2-5	ASSLPLAVQETQY
NA	TRBD2	TRBV15	TRBJ2-3	ATTHSGRATDTQY
medium-sized	NA	TRBV29-1	TRBJ1-1	SVPLWGNTEAF
NA	NA	TRBV29-1	TRBJ2-3	SVEDPGVRTDTQY
NA	NA	TRBV19	TRBJ2-1	ASGVFNNEQF
once	NA	TRBV6-6	TRBJ2-7	ASSLGGYEQY
NA	TRBD1	TRBV10-1	TRBJ1-4	ASSDRGGNEKLF
NA	TRBD2	TRBV30	TRBJ2-5	AWSGLRRASGRGGRETQY
NA	NA	TRBV9	TRBJ2-1	ASSPDISGAVYNEQF
NA	NA	TRBV25-1	TRBJ1-2	ASRRGAGYT
NA	TRBD2	TRBV6-1	TRBJ2-7	ASSPGGGEQY
NA	NA	TRBV18	TRBJ2-1	ASSPRDTLWDEQF
NA	TRBD1	TRBV5-6	TRBJ2-2	ASSFTRDSSNTGELF
NA	TRBD2	TRBV11-2	TRBJ2-1	ASSYFSGRSSYNEQF
NA	TRBD1	TRBV11-3	TRBJ2-7	ASSPRTGLYEQY
NA	NA	TRBV6-6	TRBJ2-7	ASSRGYEQY
NA	TRBD2	TRBV4-3	TRBJ2-3	ASSQDGLAGSTDTQY
NA	TRBD2	TRBV28	TRBJ2-3	ASSLTSGRGGSADTQY
once	TRBD1	TRBV27	TRBJ2-7	ASSPRQGADEQY
NA	TRBD1	TRBV6-1	TRBJ2-7	ASSAGTGGYEQY
NA	NA	TRBV10-2	TRBJ2-7	ASRSDTPILDEQY
NA	NA	TRBV7-2	TRBJ2-7	ASSLTTRYEQY
NA	NA	TRBV7-9	TRBJ1-1	ASSSPGRTEAF
NA	NA	TRBV6-5	TRBJ1-5	ASSYSHDSNQPQH
NA	TRBD1	TRBV7-9	TRBJ1-4	ASSPLSGDRAVSGEKLF
NA	NA	TRBV4-2	TRBJ2-7	ASSFPGPVSYEQY
NA	NA	TRBV6-5	TRBJ1-2	ASSYSSGTYGYT